Following are 17 T cell receptor beta chains from one sample sequenced in a study of blood T cells in healthy people across ages. Through a sample-barcoded 5' primer and a J-beta primer mix, a second PCR was run for roughly 6 to 11 cycles. TCRdb ran MiXCR on the 5' RACE reads and lists one entry per CDR3 protein. Among fewer than 2 million distinct CDR3 sequences listed, 35% to 50% were seen once. The source material was blood. The receptors here all came from a human donor in good health.

This clonotype has a single count. Since a much larger clone is just one base distant, this may be a read error. The J gene is TRBJ2-1, the V gene TRBV6-6; D may be TRBD2 (5 bases). CDR3 length: 14 amino acids. The germline gives CDR1 MNHNY, CDR2 SVGAGI (reference sequence). V dropped 8 bases and J dropped 9 bases, with 20 bases sitting between them. The CDR3 loop is CASGFELTTSEQFF. Written as DNA, the CDR3 is TGTGCCAGCGGTTTCGAATTGACTACAAGTGAGCAGTTCTTC.

This chain joins TRBV15 and TRBJ1-2, with D hard to call. The CDR3 sequence is 12 residues long. V lost 3 bases, J lost 5 bases, and 7 bases lay in between. Germline values: CDR1 LNHNV, CDR2 YYDKDF (reference sequence). The CDR3 spells CATSSLRYGYTF. CDR3 DNA sequence: TGTGCCACCAGCAGCCTTAGATATGGCTACACCTTC. Based on the CDR3 plus reference TRBV15 and TRBJ1-2, the full variable domain is DAMVIQNPRYQVTQFGKPVTLSCSQTLNHNVMYWYQQKSSQAPKLLFHYYDKDFNNEADTPDNFQSRRPNTSFCFLDIRSPGLGDTAMYLCATSSLRYGYTFGSGTRLTVV.

The genes are TRBV4-3 and TRBJ2-1; D might be TRBD1 (6 bases). The germline gives CDR1 LGHNA, CDR2 YSLEER. The germline V and J ends were trimmed by 2 bases and 6 bases, with 14 bases remaining between them. The CDR3 length is 15 residues. CDR3 sequence reads: CASSQNFRDTNEQFF. In nucleotides, the CDR3 is TGCGCCAGCAGCCAAAATTTCCGGGACACCAATGAGCAGTTCTTC.

This chain joins TRBV30 and TRBJ1-1; D might be TRBD1 (5 bases). The CDR3 extends over 14 amino acids. Germline CDR1 reads GTSNPN; CDR2 reads SVGIG (reference sequence). The V gene lost 4 bases and the J gene lost 11 bases, with 23 bases spanning the gap. CDR3 coding DNA: TGTGCCTGGACCTGGGACGGACGCCAATATGGGGCTTTCTTT. Protein: CAWTWDGRQYGAFF.

The V call is TRBV7-6, the J call TRBJ2-4; TRBD2 might be the D (5 bases). Germline V gene sequence: CDR1 SGHVS, CDR2 FNYEAQ. V dropped 5 bases and J dropped 12 bases, with 20 bases sitting between them. The CDR3 runs 14 residues. The chain's CDR3 is CASSVNSGPSGQYF. For the CDR3, the DNA is TGTGCCAGCAGCGTAAATTCCGGGCCCAGCGGTCAGTACTTC.

This clonotype turned up a few times. The CDR3 reads CATSRDWSGDEKLFF. DNA for the CDR3: TGTGCCACCAGCAGAGATTGGTCAGGGGATGAAAAACTGTTTTTT. J is TRBJ1-4 and V is TRBV15; D possibly corresponds to TRBD1 (6 bases). V lost 0 bases and J lost 6, with 11 bases in between. The CDR3 has 15 amino acids. The germline V gene encodes CDR1 LNHNV and CDR2 YYDKDF (reference sequence).

This clonotype was recorded a few times. This chain links TRBV20-1 with TRBJ2-7, with TRBD2 identical over 15 bases. Germline-derived CDR1 and CDR2 are DFQATT and SNEGSKA (reference sequence). The CDR3 totals 17 residues. Trimming removed 6 bases from V and 0 bases from J; junction bases left unmatched: 9. The CDR3 DNA is TGCAGTGCCCCCCCGGGACTAGCGGGGGGCGTCTCCTACGAGCAGTACTTC. Encoded protein: CSAPPGLAGGVSYEQYF.

This clonotype has just a few counts. V usage is TRBV24-1 and J usage is TRBJ2-4; D unclear. The tail of the sequence fits TRBJ2-5 better, so the J call may be wrong. The length of the CDR3 is 12 residues. Germline-derived CDR1 and CDR2 are KGHDR and SFDVKD. CDR3 bases: TGTGCCACCAGTGATTTCAAAGAGACCCAGTACTTC. It is translated as CATSDFKETQYF.

The chain carries TRBV29-1 and TRBJ2-7, with D possibly TRBD2 on 6 matching bases. The CDR3 consists of 13 residues. Germline V gene data show CDR1 as SQVTM and CDR2 as ANQGSEA. Trimming took off 0 bases at V and 9 bases at J, with 15 bases between the two ends. The CDR3 spells CSVEDDRVGGQYF. The CDR3 DNA is TGCAGCGTTGAAGACGACCGCGTCGGGGGGCAGTACTTC.

The chain carries TRBV20-1 and TRBJ1-2, with D unclear. V dropped 3 bases and J dropped 7 bases, with 9 bases sitting between them. The CDR3 runs to 11 residues. The germline V gene has CDR1 DFQATT and CDR2 SNEGSKA (reference sequence). CDR3 in DNA: TGCAGTGCTAGGCCCGGCGGTGGCTACACCTTC. Translated, it gives CSARPGGGYTF.

The chain employs TRBV5-1 and TRBJ1-1; no definite D call. The germline V gene encodes CDR1 SGHRS and CDR2 YFSETQ. CDR3 length: 15 residues. V lost 2 bases, J lost 2 bases, and 13 bases lay in between. In DNA form, the CDR3 reads TGCGCCAGCAGCTTTATTACGGCACCTAACACTGAAGCTTTCTTT. It translates to CASSFITAPNTEAFF.

V is TRBV10-3 and J is TRBJ2-7; D unresolved. In germline, CDR1 is ENHRY, CDR2 SYGVKD. V was pared by 0 bases and J by 0 bases, with 3 bases between. CDR3 length equals 13 residues. CDR3 DNA sequence: TGTGCCATCAGTGAGTCCCCCTCCTACGAGCAGTACTTC. Its protein product is CAISESPSYEQYF.

This clonotype was counted between two and nine times. V is TRBV24-1 and J is TRBJ2-4, with D possibly being TRBD2 (7 bases). The germline CDR1 and CDR2 sequences are KGHDR and SFDVKD. This CDR3 comprises 15 residues. Trimming shortened V by 7 bases and J by 0 bases, and 12 bases separated the two germline ends. CDR3 sequence (DNA): TGTGCCACCAGCCCGGGGGGCATAGCCAAAAACATTCAGTACTTC. Translating gives CATSPGGIAKNIQYF.

This clonotype was counted many times. The V gene is TRBV29-1, the J gene TRBJ2-3, with 12 bases fitting TRBD2. Germline V CDR1 and CDR2: SQVTM, ANQGSEA. The CDR3 length is 15 residues. The V segment lost 7 bases and the J segment 4 bases; nucleotides outside the gene matches: 9. The CDR3 DNA reads TGCAGCGGGCTGGCTAGCGGGGGGGGGGCAGATACGCAGTATTTT. Translating it yields CSGLASGGGADTQYF.

As for this clonotype: Germline is not matched at one junction end, which may reflect a read error. The genes are TRBV7-2 and TRBJ1-1, with 7 bases aligning to TRBD1. The CDR3 totals 15 residues. CDR1 is SGHTA and CDR2 is FQGNSA in the germline V gene. CDR3 coding DNA: TGTGCCAACAGCTTAGCAGGGGGGCTGAACACTGAAGCTTTCTTT. It specifies CANSLAGGLNTEAFF.

Concerning this clonotype itself: Mismatch with germline at one junction end may stem from a read error. This chain connects TRBV29-1 to TRBJ1-1, with D possibly matching TRBD1 (5 bases). Germline V lookup: CDR1 SQVTM, CDR2 ANQGSEA. The CDR3 runs 13 residues. CDR3 region: CSVDSQGHTETFF. The CDR3 nucleotides are TGCAGCGTTGATAGCCAGGGCCACACTGAAACTTTCTTT.

The chain uses TRBV21-1 and TRBJ1-6. TRBV21-1 is recorded as a pseudogene. The CDR3 has 21 amino acids. The CDR3 loop reads CASSQKSDVRLGSALISPLHF. The CDR3 DNA reads as TGTGCCAGCAGCCAGAAATCCGATGTTCGTCTTGGCTCCGCCCTCATTTCACCCCTCCACTTT.